This T cell receptor (beta chain) came from a study of blood T cell repertoires in COVID-19. The overall study: The analysed material was cDNA or gDNA that came from T cells, B-cell-depleted T cells, or PBMCs.

The CDR3 is made up of 12 amino acids. Trimming pared 6 bases from V and 2 bases from J, leaving 4 bases between. Measured with immunoSEQ multiplex PCR; TCRdb has only the in-frame clones, and not every one. The profile covers approximately 140,000 clones, with 84% appearing a single time and 5.5% to 7% taken by the ten largest. The sequence was obtained from a human donor in a cohort sampled during active COVID-19. Specimen: peripheral blood. V is TRBV12-3 or TRBV12-4 and J is TRBJ2-2; D remains ambiguous. This CDR3 is CASRTNTGELFF. Here the CDR3 DNA reads TGTGCCAGCAGGACTAACACCGGGGAGCTGTTTTTT.